This T cell receptor (beta chain) was sequenced in a study of beta chain features in type 1 diabetes. Overall study results and limits: Healthy donors had naive, central memory and Treg TCRB repertoires that appeared less similar than those seen among patients.

As every portion of the isolated RNA was reverse transcribed, the sequencing read expressed TCRB transcripts. Sequenced by immunoSEQ multiplex PCR; TCRdb stores in-frame clones only, minus some. The sample has nearly 250,000 clones; around an eighth are singletons. Remarks on this clone: Antigen specificity is unknown.

This TCR derives from a woman aged 40 to 55 in good health. The material sequenced was naive CD4+ T cells from blood.

Here the CDR3 DNA reads TGTGCCAGCAAACAGGATAGCAATCAGCCCCAGCATTTT. This sequence encodes CASKQDSNQPQHF. The chain combines TRBV2 with TRBJ1-5; TRBD1 might be the D (5 bases). Germline values: CDR1 SNHLY, CDR2 FYNNEI. The CDR3 sequence is 13 residues long. Trimming removed 7 bases from V and 0 bases from J, with 7 bases in between.